The 21 T cell receptor beta chains below were found in one sample sequenced in a study of CD8 T cells in ankylosing spondylitis. MiXCR was run by TCRdb on the 5' RACE reads, yielding one entry per CDR3 protein. The sample yields 100,000 to 150,000 distinct CDR3 sequences, approximately 9.9% seen once. Sequencing used blood, either unsorted or a sorted T cell fraction (not recorded which). All receptors come from a male donor with ankylosing spondylitis or in good health (not recorded which).

The V call is TRBV5-1, the J call TRBJ2-1; 12 nucleotides align to TRBD2. The CDR3 loop spans 19 amino acids. The germline gives CDR1 SGHRS, CDR2 YFSETQ. V dropped 3 bases and J dropped 3; count of bases not matched to a gene: 13. DNA for the CDR3: TGCGCCAGCAGCTCTAATGGCCTCCCTAGCGGGAGGGTCTACAATGAGCAGTTCTTC. Its translation is CASSSNGLPSGRVYNEQFF.

This clonotype occurred a few times. The CDR3 sequence is CASSQGAGTYEQYF. The DNA of the CDR3 is TGTGCCAGCAGCCAAGGGGCAGGGACCTACGAGCAGTACTTC. This rearrangement joins TRBV3-1 to TRBJ2-7; D perhaps matches TRBD1 (5 bases). Germline CDR1 is LGHDT and CDR2 is YNNKEL (reference sequence). CDR3 length equals 14 residues. V dropped 1 base and J dropped 2 bases, with 9 bases sitting between them.

This clonotype has a handful of counts. The chain employs TRBV5-1 and TRBJ1-2, with D possibly being TRBD1 (5 bases). The CDR3 loop spans 16 amino acids. Trimming took 0 bases from V and 7 from J, leaving 19 bases between them. The germline V gene encodes CDR1 SGHRS and CDR2 YFSETQ. The CDR3 sequence: CASSLEGEKARIGYTF. The CDR3 nucleotides are TGCGCCAGCAGCTTGGAAGGGGAGAAAGCCAGGATTGGCTACACCTTC.

This clonotype has more than one count but fewer than ten. The V gene is TRBV2, the J gene TRBJ2-7; D is perhaps TRBD2 (5 bases). Germline values: CDR1 SNHLY, CDR2 FYNNEI. Trimming stripped 7 bases from V and 9 bases from J, with 22 bases between. The CDR3 totals 14 residues. CDR3: CASIGSGSSFGQYF. CDR3 nucleotide sequence: TGTGCCAGCATAGGTTCGGGGAGTAGCTTCGGGCAGTACTTC.

Ten or more counts support this clonotype. The genes are TRBV20-1 and TRBJ2-7, with D unclear. The CDR3 contains 15 residues. V was clipped by 0 bases and J by 1 base, with 13 bases between them. CDR1 is DFQATT, CDR2 SNEGSKA, per germline (reference sequence). In DNA form, the CDR3 reads TGCAGTGCTAGAGAGTCGGGTCTGCCGTCCTACGAGCAGTACTTC. Its translation: CSARESGLPSYEQYF.

The chain is built from TRBV7-8 and TRBJ2-6; the D is unclear. V was shortened by 2 bases and J by 0 bases, with 8 bases between the two germline ends. In germline, CDR1 is SGHVS, CDR2 FQNEAQ. The CDR3 extends over 16 amino acids. The DNA of the CDR3 is TGTGCCAGCAGCTTACTGGGCAGCTCTGGGGCCAACGTCCTGACTTTC. It is translated as CASSLLGSSGANVLTF. Together with reference TRBV7-8 and TRBJ2-6, the CDR3 gives the full variable domain: GAGVSQSPRYKVAKRGQDVALRCDPISGHVSLFWYQQALGQGPEFLTYFQNEAQLDKSGLPSDRFFAERPEGSVSTLKIQRTQQEDSAVYLCASSLLGSSGANVLTFGAGSRLTVL.

This clonotype was picked up many times. The V call is TRBV27, the J call TRBJ2-2; the D gene is possibly TRBD2 (6 bases). The CDR3 contains 15 residues. Deletions cut 2 bases from V and 6 bases from J, with 13 bases between. The germline gives CDR1 MNHEY, CDR2 SMNVEV (reference sequence). In DNA form, the CDR3 reads TGTGCCAGCAGTTTAGGCAGTGTAGCGGCCGGGGAGCTGTTTTTT. Its protein is CASSLGSVAAGELFF.

This clonotype was observed a few times. This sequence joins TRBV7-2 and TRBJ2-3; 12 nucleotides match TRBD2. From germline, CDR1 is SGHTA and CDR2 FQGNSA. CDR3 length equals 16 residues. Losses at the gene ends were 5 bases for V and 3 bases for J; bases not matched to a gene: 6. CDR3 in amino acids: CASSPQTSGRTDTQYF. Written as DNA, the CDR3 is TGTGCCAGCAGCCCCCAGACTAGCGGGAGAACAGATACGCAGTATTTT. The whole variable domain, filled in from reference TRBV7-2 and TRBJ2-3, reads GAGVSQSPSNKVTEKGKDVELRCDPISGHTALYWYRQSLGQGLEFLIYFQGNSAPDKSGLPSDRFSAERTGGSVSTLTIQRTQQEDSAVYLCASSPQTSGRTDTQYFGPGTRLTVL.

This clonotype was observed at least ten times. The gene calls are TRBV10-3 and TRBJ2-7; 7 bases fit TRBD2. Trimming removed 8 bases from V and 6 bases from J; junction bases left unmatched: 16. CDR1 and CDR2 from the germline V gene are ENHRY and SYGVKD. There are 15 residues in the CDR3. The CDR3 protein is CAIGETSQNSAEQYF. CDR3 nucleotides: TGTGCCATCGGCGAGACTAGCCAAAATTCGGCCGAGCAGTACTTC.

DNA of the CDR3: TGTGCCAGCAGTTTAGCCCATAGGGAGGAGACCCAGTACTTC. Translation gives CASSLAHREETQYF. This sequence joins TRBV12-3 or TRBV12-4 and TRBJ2-5, with a possible D match to TRBD2 (5 bases). This CDR3 is 14 amino acids long. V was cut by 0 bases and J by 5 bases, with 10 bases left in between.

The table lists this clonotype with a few counts. The chain links TRBV2 to TRBJ2-3, with TRBD2 matching 10 bases. The junction had 11 bases not matched to a gene; V was cut back by 6 bases and J by 2 bases. Germline V CDR1 and CDR2: SNHLY, FYNNEI. The CDR3 consists of 17 residues. The CDR3 nucleotides read TGTGCCAGCAGGAGACCTGGACTAGCGGACTTCACAGATACGCAGTATTTT. It yields the protein CASRRPGLADFTDTQYF. The whole variable domain, filled in from reference TRBV2 and TRBJ2-3, reads EPEVTQTPSHQVTQMGQEVILRCVPISNHLYFYWYRQILGQKVEFLVSFYNNEISEKSEIFDDQFSVERPDGSNFTLKIRSTKLEDSAMYFCASRRPGLADFTDTQYFGPGTRLTVL.

This clonotype was counted many times. The CDR3 loop is CASSPTGPQANEKLFF. CDR3 coding DNA: TGTGCCAGCAGCCCGACCGGGCCACAAGCTAATGAAAAACTGTTTTTT. The gene calls are TRBV7-2 and TRBJ1-4; unclear D gene. Germline-derived CDR1 and CDR2 are SGHTA and FQGNSA. V dropped 5 bases and J dropped 3 bases, with 16 bases sitting between them. The CDR3 is 16 residues long.

The chain carries TRBV5-1 and TRBJ1-1; 9 nucleotides align to TRBD1. After removal of 4 bases from V and 5 bases from J, the junction contained 9 bases not matched to a gene. CDR1 and CDR2 from the germline V gene are SGHRS and YFSETQ. The CDR3 extends over 15 amino acids. CDR3 bases: TGCGCCAGCAGCCCGCGCACAGGGGGCAGAACTGAAGCTTTCTTT. Residues: CASSPRTGGRTEAFF.

With respect to this clonotype: A read error may explain this, as a much larger clone is one base away. The chain is built from TRBV20-1 and TRBJ2-7, with 9 bases lining up with TRBD1. This CDR3 is built from 15 residues. Looked up from germline, CDR1 is DFQATT and CDR2 is SNEGSKA (reference sequence). CDR3 amino acids: CSARNRDRASYDQYF. Written as DNA, the CDR3 is TGCAGTGCCAGAAACCGGGACAGGGCGTCCTACGACCAGTACTTC.

This clonotype has a count of ten or more. V gene TRBV4-3 combines with J gene TRBJ2-4, with 7 nucleotides matching TRBD1. V shed 0 bases, J shed 0 bases, and the junction held 11 bases outside the gene matches. CDR1 is LGHNA, CDR2 YSLEER, per germline. The CDR3 contains 19 residues. As DNA, the CDR3 is TGCGCCAGCAGCCAAGAAATCGACAGGGTCACCGTAGCCAAAAACATTCAGTACTTC. It translates to CASSQEIDRVTVAKNIQYF.

The V gene is TRBV19, the J gene TRBJ2-7; weak D call: TRBD1 (5 bases). The CDR3 is 14 residues long. Germline-derived CDR1 and CDR2 are LNHDA and SQIVND (reference sequence). Trimming took off 6 bases at V and 6 bases at J, with 18 bases between the two ends. The CDR3 is CASSGSRVLGEQYF. CDR3 DNA sequence: TGTGCCAGTAGCGGATCCAGGGTTTTAGGCGAGCAGTACTTC.

This clonotype was seen ten or more times. The chain uses TRBV12-3 or TRBV12-4 and TRBJ2-7; no clear D. Trimming took off 5 bases at V and 7 bases at J, with 18 bases between the two ends. This CDR3 contains 14 residues. CDR3 sequence: CASSPSYPTREQYF. In DNA form, the CDR3 reads TGTGCCAGCAGTCCCAGCTACCCCACTCGGGAGCAGTACTTC.

There are many counts of this clonotype. The chain couples TRBV12-3 or TRBV12-4 to TRBJ2-1; the match to TRBD1 covers 9 bases. The CDR3 runs 15 residues. V trimming: 5 bases; J trimming: 12 bases; junction bases outside the gene matches: 14. CDR3 sequence reads: CASSLKGTGLIGQFF. CDR3 in DNA: TGTGCCAGCAGTCTCAAAGGGACAGGGTTGATCGGGCAGTTCTTC.

There are a few counts of this clonotype. The J gene is TRBJ2-7, the V gene TRBV20-1; tentative D call: TRBD2 (8 bases). The CDR3 has 13 residues. CDR1 and CDR2 from the germline V gene are DFQATT and SNEGSKA (reference sequence). CDR3 in amino acids: CSATDRRGDEQYF. Written as DNA, the CDR3 is TGCAGCGCAACGGACAGGCGGGGGGACGAGCAGTACTTC.

This clonotype showed up many times. CDR3 in amino acids: CASSQGWAGDLQETQYF. CDR3 in DNA: TGCGCCAGCAGCCAAGGGTGGGCGGGAGACCTCCAAGAGACCCAGTACTTC. The chain recombines TRBV4-1 with TRBJ2-5, with 7 bases that match TRBD2. Unmatched junction bases numbered 9, after V lost 1 base and J lost 1 base. Germline CDR1 reads MGHRA; CDR2 reads YSYEKL. The CDR3 runs 17 residues.

This clonotype was detected ten times or more. The chain carries TRBV7-3 and TRBJ1-1, with 7 bases lining up with TRBD1. Germline V gives CDR1 SGHTA, CDR2 FQGTGA. V trimming: 5 bases; J trimming: 2 bases; junction bases outside the gene matches: 2. This CDR3 comprises 13 residues. The chain's CDR3 is CASSKGGNTEAFF. The DNA of the CDR3 is TGTGCCAGCAGCAAAGGGGGCAACACTGAAGCTTTCTTT. The whole variable domain, filled in from reference TRBV7-3 and TRBJ1-1, reads GAGVSQTPSNKVTEKGKYVELRCDPISGHTALYWYRQSLGQGPEFLIYFQGTGAADDSGLPNDRFFAVRPEGSVSTLKIQRTERGDSAVYLCASSKGGNTEAFFGQGTRLTVV.